Presented here are 2 T cell receptor beta chains from one specimen sequenced in a study of beta chain features in type 1 diabetes. Whole-study findings and limits: A moderate, significant TCRB CDR3 shortening appeared in type 1 diabetes across four CD4+ subsets.

Expressed TCRB transcripts were sequenced because the entire RNA isolate underwent reverse transcription. Generated by immunoSEQ multiplex PCR, the TCRdb table keeps only in-frame clones and is missing some. Seen here are roughly 160,000 clones, around 8.4% observed once, and the top ten hold approximately 0.54%. Their recognized antigens are unknown. Sample: central memory CD4+ T cells from blood. These receptors originate from a woman younger than 35 with type 1 diabetes.

This clone was detected a few times. This rearrangement joins TRBV29-1 to TRBJ1-3; 9 nucleotides align to TRBD1. Losses at the gene ends were 3 bases for V and 6 bases for J; bases not matched to a gene: 6. CDR3 length: 14 amino acids. The germline gives CDR1 SQVTM, CDR2 ANQGSEA. The CDR3 sequence: CSVDPGQGVNTIYF. In nucleotides, the CDR3 is TGCAGCGTTGACCCGGGACAGGGCGTAAACACCATATATTTT.

This chain connects TRBV18 to TRBJ1-6, with TRBD1 matching over 7 bases. The V gene's germline CDR1 is KGHSH and CDR2 LQKENI. The CDR3 contains 15 residues. V was pared by 4 bases and J by 13 bases, with 13 bases of the junction left unmatched. The CDR3 DNA sequence: TGTGCCAGCTCACACACCGCCTGGGACAGTGGCCCCCTCCACTTT. It translates to CASSHTAWDSGPLHF.